This T cell receptor beta chain was profiled in a study of blood T cell repertoires in COVID-19. About the study: Researchers got acute and convalescent COVID-19 samples from the United States, Italy and Spain. The cDNA or gDNA used as material had been derived from T cells, B-cell-depleted T cells, or PBMCs.

This clone has more than one count but fewer than ten. Original analysis: Scientists estimated how many nucleated cells there were by amplifying reference gene primers. Using immunoSEQ multiplex PCR, the repertoire was profiled, and TCRdb retains in-frame clones only, with some absent. That table supplies the V and J calls and clone size; D and trimming were determined from the DNA. The data contain fewer than 40,000 clones, around nine tenths of them singletons. The V end was cut by 1 base, the J end by 6 bases, with 16 bases between. Germline V gene sequence: CDR1 SGHTA, CDR2 FQGNSA. The length of the CDR3 is 15 residues.

The chain employs TRBV7-2 and TRBJ2-7; D might be TRBD2 (6 bases). The specimen was peripheral blood. The receptor was derived from a man aged 65 to 79 with active COVID-19. In DNA, the CDR3 is TGTGCCAGCAGCTTAGGGCTCGGGAGCGTCGGCGAGCAGTACTTC. This translates into CASSLGLGSVGEQYF.